The T cell receptor (beta chain) under discussion was sequenced for a study of T cells in women clearing cervical HPV infection. Overall study: Controls' single incident HPV16 infection cleared within 12 months without precancer. For cases, blood was sampled a median about 160 days after lesion detection, interquartile range roughly 85 to 220 days.

Study-wide points: Repertoire richness, not evenness, was significantly elevated in CIN3+ cases versus controls. Cases carried less TRBV6-7 than controls: approximately 0.1% versus 0.16%.

The CDR3 runs to 14 residues. Germline lookup yields CDR1 DFQATT and CDR2 SNEGSKA (reference sequence). Deletions cut 3 bases from V and 2 bases from J, with 13 bases between. For this clone: The antigen remains unidentified. Read data end 3 residues before the CDR3 end; the end is taken from the germline J gene.

Profiled with immunoSEQ multiplex PCR; TCRdb holds only in-frame clones, not every one. The repertoire shows roughly 35,000 clones; the top ten hold about 1.7%. V is TRBV20-1 and J is TRBJ1-1; possibly TRBD1 for D (5 bases). This receptor was taken from a woman aged 18 to 69 with a cervical HPV16 infection that either progressed to CIN3+ or cleared (not recorded which). Sequencing was carried out using blood buffy coat. The CDR3 loop is CSAREGLGNTEAFF. Partial CDR3 DNA: TGCAGTGCTAGGGAGGGACTTGGAAACACTGAA.